This T cell receptor beta chain was identified during a study of shared clonotypes between healthy human individuals. Germline CDR1 is SGHVT and CDR2 is SQSDAQ. This CDR3 contains 14 residues. Trimming removed 10 bases from V and 4 bases from J, with 19 bases in between. Concerning this clone: Its specificity is not known.

Whole-study results and caveats: Sharing across four donors was highest in naive CD4 (roughly 5%) and lowest in memory CD8 (roughly 0.4%). As a rule, naive subsets had a larger estimated richness than memory subsets.

The authors loaded around 200 ng DNA, roughly 33,000 T cell genomes, into sorted-subset replicate PCRs. The method was immunoSEQ multiplex PCR; TCRdb's version includes in-frame clones alone and lacks a portion of them. The sample holds some 1.5 million clones, around 97% seen once. The sequence came from a man younger than 45 in good health. Source material: naive CD4+ T cells sorted from blood. Specified subset: CD45RA+ positively selected. This chain joins TRBV7-4 and TRBJ1-1; perhaps TRBD1 as D (6 bases). The chain's CDR3 is CANPRGGAGTEAFF. CDR3 in DNA: TGTGCCAACCCACGGGGGGGCGCCGGCACTGAAGCTTTCTTT.